This TCR beta chain was obtained from a study of PD-L1 blockade in urothelial cancer. At the level of the study: Dosed intravenously at 1,200 mg every 3 weeks, atezolizumab was initiated by patients around 2014. At 3 weeks after treatment start (second dose) and again at 6 weeks, blood was analyzed.

Spike-ins of synthetic TCR analog templates went into each PCR. The method was immunoSEQ multiplex PCR; TCRdb's version includes in-frame clones alone and lacks a portion of them. The sample consists of 45,000 to 60,000 clones, 65% to 90% of them appearing once. V lost 1 base, J lost 3 bases, and 13 bases lay in between. The CDR3 spans 15 residues. Germline-derived CDR1 and CDR2 are LNHDA and SQIVND (reference sequence). Time point in this sample: pretreatment peripheral blood. The sample consisted of PBMCs, taken around atezolizumab (anti-PD-L1) treatment. The clonotype was recovered from a man between 65 and 85 years old with urothelial cancer. V and J are TRBV19 and TRBJ2-7; D not resolved. This CDR3 reads CASSIGSSLRYEQYF. The CDR3 bases are TGTGCCAGTAGTATAGGGTCTAGTCTGCGCTACGAGCAGTACTTC.